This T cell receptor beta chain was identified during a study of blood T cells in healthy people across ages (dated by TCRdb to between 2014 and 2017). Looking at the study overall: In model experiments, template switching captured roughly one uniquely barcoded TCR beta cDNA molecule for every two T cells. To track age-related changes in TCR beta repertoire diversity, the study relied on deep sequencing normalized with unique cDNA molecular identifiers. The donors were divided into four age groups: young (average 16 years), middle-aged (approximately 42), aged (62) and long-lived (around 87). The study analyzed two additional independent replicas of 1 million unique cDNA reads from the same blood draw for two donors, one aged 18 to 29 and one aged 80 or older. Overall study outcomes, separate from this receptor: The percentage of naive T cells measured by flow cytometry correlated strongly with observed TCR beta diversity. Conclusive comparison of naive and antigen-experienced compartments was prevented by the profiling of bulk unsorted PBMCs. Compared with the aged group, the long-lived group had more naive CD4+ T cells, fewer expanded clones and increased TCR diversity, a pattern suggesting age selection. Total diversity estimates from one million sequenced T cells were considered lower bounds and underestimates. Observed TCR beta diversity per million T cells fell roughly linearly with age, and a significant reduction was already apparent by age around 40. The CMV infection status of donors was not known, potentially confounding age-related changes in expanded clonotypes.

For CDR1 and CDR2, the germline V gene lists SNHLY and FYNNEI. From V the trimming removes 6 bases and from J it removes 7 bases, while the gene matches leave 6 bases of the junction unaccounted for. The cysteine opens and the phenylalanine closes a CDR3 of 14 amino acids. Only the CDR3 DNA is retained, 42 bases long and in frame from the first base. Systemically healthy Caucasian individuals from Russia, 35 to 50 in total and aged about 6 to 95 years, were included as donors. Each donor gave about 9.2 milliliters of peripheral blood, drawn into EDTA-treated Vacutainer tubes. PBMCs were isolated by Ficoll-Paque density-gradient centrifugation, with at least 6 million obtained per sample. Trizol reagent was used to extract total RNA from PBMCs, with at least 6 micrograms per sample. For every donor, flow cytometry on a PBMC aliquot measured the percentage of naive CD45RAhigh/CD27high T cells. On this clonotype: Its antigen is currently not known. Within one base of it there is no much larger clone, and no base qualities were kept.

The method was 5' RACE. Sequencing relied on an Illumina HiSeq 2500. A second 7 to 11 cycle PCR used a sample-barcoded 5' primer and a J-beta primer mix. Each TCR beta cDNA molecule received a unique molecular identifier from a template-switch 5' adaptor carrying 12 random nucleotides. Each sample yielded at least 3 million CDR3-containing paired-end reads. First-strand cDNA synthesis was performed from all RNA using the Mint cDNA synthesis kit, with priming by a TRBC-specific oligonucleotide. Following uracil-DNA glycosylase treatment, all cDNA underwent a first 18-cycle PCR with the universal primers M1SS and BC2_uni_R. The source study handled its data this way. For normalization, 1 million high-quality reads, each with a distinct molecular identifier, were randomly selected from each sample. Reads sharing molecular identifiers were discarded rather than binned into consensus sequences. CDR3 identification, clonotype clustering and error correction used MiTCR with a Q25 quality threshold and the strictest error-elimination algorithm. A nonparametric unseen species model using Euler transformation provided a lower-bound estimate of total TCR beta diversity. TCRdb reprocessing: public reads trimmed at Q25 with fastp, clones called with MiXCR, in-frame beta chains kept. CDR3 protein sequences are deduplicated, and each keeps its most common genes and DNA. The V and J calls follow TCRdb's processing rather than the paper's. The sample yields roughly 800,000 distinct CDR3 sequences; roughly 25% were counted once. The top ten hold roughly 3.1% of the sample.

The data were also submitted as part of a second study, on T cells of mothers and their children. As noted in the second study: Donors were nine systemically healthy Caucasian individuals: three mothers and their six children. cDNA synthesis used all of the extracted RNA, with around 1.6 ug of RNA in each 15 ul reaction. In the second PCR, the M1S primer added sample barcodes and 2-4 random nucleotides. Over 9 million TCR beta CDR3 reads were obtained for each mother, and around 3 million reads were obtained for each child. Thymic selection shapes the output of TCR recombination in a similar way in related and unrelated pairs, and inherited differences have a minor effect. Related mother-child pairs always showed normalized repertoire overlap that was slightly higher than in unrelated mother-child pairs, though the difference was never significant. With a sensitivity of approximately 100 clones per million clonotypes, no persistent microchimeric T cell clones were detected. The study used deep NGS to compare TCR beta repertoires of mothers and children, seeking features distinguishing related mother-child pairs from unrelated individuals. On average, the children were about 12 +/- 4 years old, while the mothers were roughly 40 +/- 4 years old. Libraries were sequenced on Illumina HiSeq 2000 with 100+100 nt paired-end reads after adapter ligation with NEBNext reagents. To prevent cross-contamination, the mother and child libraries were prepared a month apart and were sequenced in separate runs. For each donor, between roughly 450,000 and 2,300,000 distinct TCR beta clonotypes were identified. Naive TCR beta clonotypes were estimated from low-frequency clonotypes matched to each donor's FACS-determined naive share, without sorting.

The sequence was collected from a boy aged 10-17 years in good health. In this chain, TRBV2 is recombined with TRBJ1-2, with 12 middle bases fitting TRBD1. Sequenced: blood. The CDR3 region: CASRWDRGQGGYTF. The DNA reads TGTGCCAGCAGATGGGACAGGGGGCAGGGTGGCTACACCTTC.